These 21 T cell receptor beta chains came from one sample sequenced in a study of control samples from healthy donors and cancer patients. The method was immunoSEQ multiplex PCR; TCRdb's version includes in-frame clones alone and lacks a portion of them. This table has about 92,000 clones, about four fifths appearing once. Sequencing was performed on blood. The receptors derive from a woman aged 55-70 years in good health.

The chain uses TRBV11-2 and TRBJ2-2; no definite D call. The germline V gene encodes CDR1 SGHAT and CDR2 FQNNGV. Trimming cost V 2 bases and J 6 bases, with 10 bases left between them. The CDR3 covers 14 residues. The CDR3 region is CASSLISSSGELFF. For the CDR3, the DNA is TGTGCCAGCAGCTTAATTTCGAGCTCCGGGGAGCTGTTTTTT.

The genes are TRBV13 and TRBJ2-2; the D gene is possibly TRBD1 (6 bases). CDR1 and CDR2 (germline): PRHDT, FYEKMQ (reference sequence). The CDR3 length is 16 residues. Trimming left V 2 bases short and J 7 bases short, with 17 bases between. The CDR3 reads CASSLIPPGAGGELFF. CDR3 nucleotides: TGTGCCAGCAGCTTAATCCCTCCAGGGGCCGGCGGGGAGCTGTTTTTT.

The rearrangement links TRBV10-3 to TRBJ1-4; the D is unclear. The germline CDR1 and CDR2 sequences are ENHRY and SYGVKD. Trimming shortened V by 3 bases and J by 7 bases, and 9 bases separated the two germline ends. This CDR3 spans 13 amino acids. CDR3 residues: CAISEGALEKLFF. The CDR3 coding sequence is TGTGCCATCAGTGAAGGCGCTCTTGAAAAACTGTTTTTT.

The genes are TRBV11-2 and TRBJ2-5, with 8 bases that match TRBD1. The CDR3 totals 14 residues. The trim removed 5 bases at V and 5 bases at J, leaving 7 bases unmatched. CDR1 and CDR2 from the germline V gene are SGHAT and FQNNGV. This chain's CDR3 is CASSPHRGWETQYF. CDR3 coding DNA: TGTGCCAGCAGCCCACACAGGGGGTGGGAGACCCAGTACTTC. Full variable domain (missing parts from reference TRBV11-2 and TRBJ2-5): EAGVAQSPRYKIIEKRQSVAFWCNPISGHATLYWYQQILGQGPKLLIQFQNNGVVDDSQLPKDRFSAERLKGVDSTLKIQPAKLEDSAVYLCASSPHRGWETQYFGPGTRLLVL.

This chain's CDR3 is CASSQVGPDSTYEQYF. CDR3 nucleotide sequence: TGTGCCAGCAGCCAAGTGGGCCCTGACAGCACCTACGAGCAGTACTTC. V gene TRBV3-1 (or the pseudogene TRBV3-2) combines with J gene TRBJ2-7, with TRBD1 as a possible D gene (5 bases). CDR1 LGHDT and CDR2 YNNKEL come from the germline V gene (reference sequence). Between the trimmed V and J ends, which lost 1 base and 2 bases, there was a span of 15 bases. This CDR3 is 16 amino acids long.

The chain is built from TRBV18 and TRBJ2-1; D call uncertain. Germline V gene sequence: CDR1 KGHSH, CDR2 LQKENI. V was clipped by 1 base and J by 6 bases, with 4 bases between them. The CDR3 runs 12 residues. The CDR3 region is CASSPHANEQFF. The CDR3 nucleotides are TGTGCCAGCTCACCACATGCCAATGAGCAGTTCTTC.

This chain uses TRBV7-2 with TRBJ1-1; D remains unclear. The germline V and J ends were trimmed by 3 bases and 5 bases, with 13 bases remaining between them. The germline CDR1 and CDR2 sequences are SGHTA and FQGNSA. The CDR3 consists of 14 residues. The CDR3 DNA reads TGTGCCAGCAGCTTTGGGCCCGACGGGACTGAAGCTTTCTTT. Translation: CASSFGPDGTEAFF.

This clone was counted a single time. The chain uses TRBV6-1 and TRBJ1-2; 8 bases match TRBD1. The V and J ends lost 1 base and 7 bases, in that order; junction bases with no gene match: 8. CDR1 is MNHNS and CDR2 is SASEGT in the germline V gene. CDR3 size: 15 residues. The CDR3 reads CASSEVLGQGGGYTF. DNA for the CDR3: TGTGCCAGCAGTGAAGTCCTTGGACAGGGTGGTGGCTACACCTTC.

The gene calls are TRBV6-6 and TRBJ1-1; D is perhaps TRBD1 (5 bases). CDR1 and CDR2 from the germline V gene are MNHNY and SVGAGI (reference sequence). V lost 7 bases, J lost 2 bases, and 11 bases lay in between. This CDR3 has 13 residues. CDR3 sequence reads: CASTVTANTEAFF. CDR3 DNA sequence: TGTGCCAGCACGGTGACAGCCAACACTGAAGCTTTCTTT.

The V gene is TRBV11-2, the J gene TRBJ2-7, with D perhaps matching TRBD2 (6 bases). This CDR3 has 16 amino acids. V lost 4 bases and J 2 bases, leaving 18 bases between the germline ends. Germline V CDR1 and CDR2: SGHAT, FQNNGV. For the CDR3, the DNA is TGTGCCAGCAGCTCACTCCTAGGGGCTAGCGCCTACGAGCAGTACTTC. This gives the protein CASSSLLGASAYEQYF.

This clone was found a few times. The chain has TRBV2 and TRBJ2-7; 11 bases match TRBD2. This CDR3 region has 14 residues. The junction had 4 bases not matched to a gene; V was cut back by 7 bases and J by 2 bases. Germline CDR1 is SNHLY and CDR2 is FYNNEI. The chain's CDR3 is CASTRLAGPYEQYF. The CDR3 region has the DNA TGTGCCAGCACTCGACTAGCGGGACCCTACGAGCAGTACTTC.

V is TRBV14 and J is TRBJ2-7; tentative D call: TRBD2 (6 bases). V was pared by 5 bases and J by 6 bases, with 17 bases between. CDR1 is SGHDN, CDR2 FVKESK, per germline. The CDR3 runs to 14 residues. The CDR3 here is CASSYGGTASEQYF. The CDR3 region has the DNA TGTGCCAGCAGCTATGGGGGGACGGCTAGCGAGCAGTACTTC. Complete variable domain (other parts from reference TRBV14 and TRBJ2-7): EAGVTQFPSHSVIEKGQTVTLRCDPISGHDNLYWYRRVMGKEIKFLLHFVKESKQDESGMPNNRFLAERTGGTYSTLKVQPAELEDSGVYFCASSYGGTASEQYFGPGTRLTVT.

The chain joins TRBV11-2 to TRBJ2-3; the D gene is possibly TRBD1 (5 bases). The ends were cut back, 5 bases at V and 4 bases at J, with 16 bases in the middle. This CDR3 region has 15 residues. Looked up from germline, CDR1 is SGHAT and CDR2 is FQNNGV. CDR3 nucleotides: TGTGCCAGCAGCCTGACAGTAATAACCGCAGATACGCAGTATTTT. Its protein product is CASSLTVITADTQYF.

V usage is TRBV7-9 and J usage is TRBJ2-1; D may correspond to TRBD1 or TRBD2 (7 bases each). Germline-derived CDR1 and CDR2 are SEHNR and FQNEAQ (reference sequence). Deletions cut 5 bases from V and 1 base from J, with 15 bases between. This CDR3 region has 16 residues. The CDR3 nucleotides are TGTGCCAGCAGCCCAGGGGGGGCCGGATCCTACAATGAGCAGTTCTTC. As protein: CASSPGGAGSYNEQFF.

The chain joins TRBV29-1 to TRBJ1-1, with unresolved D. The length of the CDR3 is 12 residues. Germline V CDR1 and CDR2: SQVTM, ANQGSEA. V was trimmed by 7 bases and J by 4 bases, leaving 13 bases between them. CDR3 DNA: TGCAGCGCCCTGTGGACTAGCACTGAAGCTTTCTTT. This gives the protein CSALWTSTEAFF.

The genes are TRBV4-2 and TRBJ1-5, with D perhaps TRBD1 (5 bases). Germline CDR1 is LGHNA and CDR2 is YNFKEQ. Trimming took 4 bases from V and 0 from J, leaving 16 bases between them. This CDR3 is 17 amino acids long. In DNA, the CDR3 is TGTGCCAGCAGCCCAGACACCGGGACGACTAGCAATCAGCCCCAGCATTTT. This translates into CASSPDTGTTSNQPQHF.

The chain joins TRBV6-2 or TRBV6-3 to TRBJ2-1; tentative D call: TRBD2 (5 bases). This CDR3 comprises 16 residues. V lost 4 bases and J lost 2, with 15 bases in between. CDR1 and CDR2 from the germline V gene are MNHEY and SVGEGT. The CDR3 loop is CASSLISGEAYNEQFF. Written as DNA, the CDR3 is TGTGCCAGCAGTTTGATTTCCGGGGAAGCCTACAATGAGCAGTTCTTC.

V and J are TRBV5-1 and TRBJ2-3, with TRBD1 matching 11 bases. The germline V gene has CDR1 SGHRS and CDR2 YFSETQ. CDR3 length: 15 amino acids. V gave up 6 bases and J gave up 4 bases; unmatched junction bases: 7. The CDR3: CASTRTGGPADTQYF. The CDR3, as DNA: TGCGCCAGCACCCGGACAGGGGGCCCCGCAGATACGCAGTATTTT.

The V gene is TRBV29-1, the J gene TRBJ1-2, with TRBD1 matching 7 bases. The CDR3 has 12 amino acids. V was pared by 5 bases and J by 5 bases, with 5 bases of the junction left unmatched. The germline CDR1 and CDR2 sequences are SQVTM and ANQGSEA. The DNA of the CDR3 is TGCAGCGTTACCCAGGGGGGGTATGGCTACACCTTC. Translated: CSVTQGGYGYTF.

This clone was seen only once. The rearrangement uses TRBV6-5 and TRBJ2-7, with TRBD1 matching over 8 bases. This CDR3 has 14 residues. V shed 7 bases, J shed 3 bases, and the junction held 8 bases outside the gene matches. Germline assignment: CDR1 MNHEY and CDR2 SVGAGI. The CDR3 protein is CASTGQGGRYEQYF. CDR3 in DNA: TGTGCCAGCACCGGACAGGGAGGACGCTACGAGCAGTACTTC.

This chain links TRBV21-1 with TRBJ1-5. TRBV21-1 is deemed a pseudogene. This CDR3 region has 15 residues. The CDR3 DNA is TGTGCCAGCAGCGCCGGGACTTATAGCAATCAGCCCCAGCATTTT. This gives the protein CASSAGTYSNQPQHF.